This TCR beta chain was captured by sequencing in a study of Ad26.COV2.S vaccination and SARS-CoV-2 variants. Study context: Recipients of Ad26.COV2.S got it intramuscularly, once or twice 56 days apart.

Study observations and caveats: Breadth, reportedly substantial, characterized the spike-specific CD8+ and CD4+ T cell responses after vaccination.

Trimming left V 5 bases short and J 9 bases short, with 10 bases between. The V gene's germline CDR1 is KGHDR and CDR2 SFDVKD. The CDR3 sequence is 12 residues long. Treatment: around 19 received Ad26.COV2.S at low or high dose, single or two shots; five or six received placebo; per-sample allocation not given. The study sampled participants on day 63 after the first vaccine or placebo injection. Comment on this clone: The antigen remains unidentified.

Only in-frame clones appear in the TCRdb table, and some are missing; sequencing was by immunoSEQ multiplex PCR. The sample holds 380,000 or so clones, roughly 91% seen once. This chain connects TRBV24-1 to TRBJ2-1, with D possibly being TRBD2 (6 bases). This clonotype was sampled from a person aged 18 to 65 who received the Ad26.COV2.S COVID-19 vaccine or a placebo. The sample here was peripheral blood, taken in a trial of Ad26.COV2.S vaccine versus placebo. The CDR3 reads CATSVAGFEQFF. CDR3 nucleotide sequence: TGTGCCACCAGTGTGGCGGGATTTGAGCAGTTCTTC.